These 10 T cell receptor beta chains came from one sample sequenced in a study of blood T cell repertoires in COVID-19. Sequencing used immunoSEQ multiplex PCR; TCRdb keeps in-frame clones, though not all of them. The sample lists roughly 250,000 clones; about 86% were seen once. Sequences were obtained from peripheral blood. Every receptor here comes from a woman in her twenties or thirties with COVID-19, enrolled during active disease.

The chain has TRBV7-9 and TRBJ2-4; 9 positions agree with TRBD2. After removal of 1 base from V and 8 bases from J, the junction contained 9 bases not matched to a gene. This CDR3 region has 16 residues. The V gene's germline CDR1 is SEHNR and CDR2 FQNEAQ (reference sequence). CDR3 in DNA: TGTGCCAGCAGCTTAGTGTTCTCAGCGGGGGGTGACATTCAGTACTTC. Translating it yields CASSLVFSAGGDIQYF.

The chain links TRBV6-6 to TRBJ1-5, with D perhaps TRBD1 (5 bases). CDR3 length: 13 residues. V shed 5 bases and J shed 7 bases, with 12 bases lying between them. Germline-derived CDR1 and CDR2 are MNHNY and SVGAGI (reference sequence). As DNA, the CDR3 is TGTGCCAGCAGTCTGGTGGGGGGACAGCCCCAGCATTTT. This translates into CASSLVGGQPQHF.

The rearrangement uses TRBV6-5 and TRBJ2-5, with no clear D. CDR1 is MNHEY and CDR2 is SVGAGI in the germline V gene. This CDR3 contains 12 residues. V lost 6 bases and J lost 5, with 10 bases in between. As DNA, the CDR3 is TGTGCCAGCAGCTCCTTTACTGAGACCCAGTACTTC. This sequence encodes CASSSFTETQYF.

This clone was detected once. The chain carries TRBV9 and TRBJ2-3, with D possibly being TRBD2 (5 bases). V was trimmed by 0 bases and J by 2 bases, leaving 13 bases between them. Germline CDR1 SGDLS, CDR2 YYNGEE. The CDR3 extends over 16 amino acids. CDR3 protein: CASSVDPRRATDTQYF. The CDR3 nucleotides are TGTGCCAGCAGCGTAGATCCGAGGCGGGCCACAGATACGCAGTATTTT. The full variable domain, completed using reference TRBV9 and TRBJ2-3, is DSGVTQTPKHLITATGQRVTLRCSPRSGDLSVYWYQQSLDQGLQFLIQYYNGEERAKGNILERFSAQQFPDLHSELNLSSLELGDSALYFCASSVDPRRATDTQYFGPGTRLTVL.

This clone was seen only once. The chain joins TRBV7-8 to TRBJ1-2; D possibly corresponds to TRBD1 (5 bases). Germline CDR1 and CDR2: SGHVS and FQNEAQ. CDR3 length equals 13 residues. The V end was cut by 3 bases, the J end by 3 bases, with 8 bases between. The CDR3 DNA sequence: TGTGCCAGCAGCTTCGACAGCTACTATGGCTACACCTTC. It translates to CASSFDSYYGYTF.

This chain connects TRBV6-5 to TRBJ2-7; D may be TRBD2 (5 bases). This CDR3 has 12 amino acids. The germline V gene encodes CDR1 MNHEY and CDR2 SVGAGI. V was pared by 6 bases and J by 4 bases, with 10 bases between. The DNA for the CDR3 is TGTGCCAGCAGCACTCCGGGGTACGAGCAGTACTTC. This translates into CASSTPGYEQYF.

The rearrangement uses TRBV6-2 or TRBV6-3 and TRBJ1-2; D gene uncertain. Trimming left V 2 bases short and J 0 bases short, with 4 bases between. Per germline, CDR1 MNHEY and CDR2 SVGEGT. This CDR3 is 13 amino acids long. The CDR3, as DNA: TGTGCCAGCAGTTACACGGCTAACTATGGCTACACCTTC. Its translation: CASSYTANYGYTF.

This clone was detected only a few times. The chain carries TRBV4-1 and TRBJ2-7; 8 bases agree with TRBD2. CDR3 length: 15 amino acids. Germline-derived CDR1 and CDR2 are MGHRA and YSYEKL. V shed 2 bases and J 3 bases; nucleotides not matched to a gene: 6. The chain's CDR3 is CASSQPRGGYYEQYF. As DNA, the CDR3 is TGCGCCAGCAGCCAACCCCGCGGGGGGTACTACGAGCAGTACTTC.

This clone came up a few times. V and J are TRBV18 and TRBJ2-5; 8 nucleotides agree with TRBD2. Losses at the gene ends were 5 bases for V and 2 bases for J; bases not matched to a gene: 4. The CDR3 is 14 amino acids. The germline V gene has CDR1 KGHSH and CDR2 LQKENI. The CDR3 loop reads CASSSLAGQETQYF. As DNA, the CDR3 is TGTGCCAGCTCATCTCTAGCGGGTCAAGAGACCCAGTACTTC.

J is TRBJ1-6 and V is TRBV18, with D unclear. This CDR3 has 14 amino acids. V was clipped by 3 bases and J by 10 bases, with 13 bases between them. The V gene's germline CDR1 is KGHSH and CDR2 LQKENI. CDR3 protein: CASSPSGEDSPLHF. DNA of the CDR3: TGTGCCAGCTCACCGAGCGGGGAGGACTCACCCCTCCACTTT.